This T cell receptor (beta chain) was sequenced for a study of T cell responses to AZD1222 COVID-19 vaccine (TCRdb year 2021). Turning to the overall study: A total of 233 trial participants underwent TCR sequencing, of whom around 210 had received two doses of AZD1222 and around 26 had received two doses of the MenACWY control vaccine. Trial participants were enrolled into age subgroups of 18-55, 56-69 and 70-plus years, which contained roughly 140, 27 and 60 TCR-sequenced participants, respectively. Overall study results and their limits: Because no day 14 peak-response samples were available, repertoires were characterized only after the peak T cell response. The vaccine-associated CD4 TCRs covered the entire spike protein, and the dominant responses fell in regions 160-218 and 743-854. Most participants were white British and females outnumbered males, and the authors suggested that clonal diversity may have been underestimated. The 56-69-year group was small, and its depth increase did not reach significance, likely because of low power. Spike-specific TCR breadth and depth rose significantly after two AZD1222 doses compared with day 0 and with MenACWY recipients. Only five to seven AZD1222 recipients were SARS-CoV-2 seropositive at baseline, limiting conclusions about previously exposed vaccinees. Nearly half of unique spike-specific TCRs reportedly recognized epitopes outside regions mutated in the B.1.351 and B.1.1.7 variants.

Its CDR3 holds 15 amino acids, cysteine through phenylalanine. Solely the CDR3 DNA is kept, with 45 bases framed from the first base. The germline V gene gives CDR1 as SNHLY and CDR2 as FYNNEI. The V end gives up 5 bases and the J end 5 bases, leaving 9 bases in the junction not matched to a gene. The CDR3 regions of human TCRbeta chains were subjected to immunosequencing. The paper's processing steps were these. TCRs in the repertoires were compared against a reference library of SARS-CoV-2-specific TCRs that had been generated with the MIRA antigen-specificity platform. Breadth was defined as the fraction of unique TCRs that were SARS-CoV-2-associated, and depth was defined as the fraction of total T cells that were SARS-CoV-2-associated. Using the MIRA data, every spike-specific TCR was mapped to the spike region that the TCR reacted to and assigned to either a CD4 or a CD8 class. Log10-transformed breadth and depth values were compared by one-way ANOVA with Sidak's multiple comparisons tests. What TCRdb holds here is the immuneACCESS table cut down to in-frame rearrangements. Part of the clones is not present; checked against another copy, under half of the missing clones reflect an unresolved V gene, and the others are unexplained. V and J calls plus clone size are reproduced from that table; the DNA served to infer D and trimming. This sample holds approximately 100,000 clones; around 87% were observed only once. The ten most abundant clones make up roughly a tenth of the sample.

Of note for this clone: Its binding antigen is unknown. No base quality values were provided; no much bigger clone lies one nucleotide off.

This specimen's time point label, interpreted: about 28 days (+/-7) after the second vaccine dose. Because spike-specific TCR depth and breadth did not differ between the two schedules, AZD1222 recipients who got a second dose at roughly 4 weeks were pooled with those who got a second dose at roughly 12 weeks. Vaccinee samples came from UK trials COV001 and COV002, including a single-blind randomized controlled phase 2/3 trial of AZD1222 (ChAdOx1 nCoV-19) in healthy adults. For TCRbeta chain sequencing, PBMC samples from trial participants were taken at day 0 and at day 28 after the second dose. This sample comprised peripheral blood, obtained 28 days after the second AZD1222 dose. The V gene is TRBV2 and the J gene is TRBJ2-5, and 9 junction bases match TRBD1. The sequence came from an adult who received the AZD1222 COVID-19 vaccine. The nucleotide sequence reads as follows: TGTGCCAGCAGTATGCTGACAGGGGGAGGTGAGACCCAGTACTTC. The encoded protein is CASSMLTGGGETQYF.